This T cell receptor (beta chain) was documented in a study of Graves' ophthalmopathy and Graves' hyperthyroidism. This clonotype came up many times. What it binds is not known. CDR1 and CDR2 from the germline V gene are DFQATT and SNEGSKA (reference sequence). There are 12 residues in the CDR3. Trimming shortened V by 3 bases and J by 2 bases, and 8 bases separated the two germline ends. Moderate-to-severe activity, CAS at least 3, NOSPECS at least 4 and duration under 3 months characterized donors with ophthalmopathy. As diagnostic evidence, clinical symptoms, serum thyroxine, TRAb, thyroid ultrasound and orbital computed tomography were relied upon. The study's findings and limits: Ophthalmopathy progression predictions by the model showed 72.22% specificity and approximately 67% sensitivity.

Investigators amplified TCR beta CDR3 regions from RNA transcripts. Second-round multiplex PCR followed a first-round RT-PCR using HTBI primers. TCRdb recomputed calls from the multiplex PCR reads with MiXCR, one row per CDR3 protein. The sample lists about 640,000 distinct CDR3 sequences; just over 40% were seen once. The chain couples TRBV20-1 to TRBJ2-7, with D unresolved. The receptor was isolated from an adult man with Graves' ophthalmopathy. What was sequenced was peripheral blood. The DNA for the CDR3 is TGCAGTGCTAGGGACGGACCCTACGAGCAGTACTTC. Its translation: CSARDGPYEQYF.